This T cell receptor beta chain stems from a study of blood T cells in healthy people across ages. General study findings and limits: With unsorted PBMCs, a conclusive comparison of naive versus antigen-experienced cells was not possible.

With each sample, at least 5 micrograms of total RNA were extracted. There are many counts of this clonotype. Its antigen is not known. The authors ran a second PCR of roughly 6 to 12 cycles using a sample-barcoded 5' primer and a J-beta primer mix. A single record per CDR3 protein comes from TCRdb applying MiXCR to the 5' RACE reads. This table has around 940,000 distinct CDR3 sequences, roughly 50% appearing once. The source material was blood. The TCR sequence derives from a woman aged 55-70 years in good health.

CDR3 protein: CASSPRAGGYEQYF. CDR3 coding DNA: TGTGCCAGCAGCCCAAGAGCGGGAGGGTACGAGCAGTACTTC. The chain has TRBV11-2 and TRBJ2-7; 10 bases match TRBD2. Germline values: CDR1 SGHAT, CDR2 FQNNGV. With V trimmed by 5 bases and J by 4 bases, 5 bases remained unmatched. This CDR3 comprises 14 residues.